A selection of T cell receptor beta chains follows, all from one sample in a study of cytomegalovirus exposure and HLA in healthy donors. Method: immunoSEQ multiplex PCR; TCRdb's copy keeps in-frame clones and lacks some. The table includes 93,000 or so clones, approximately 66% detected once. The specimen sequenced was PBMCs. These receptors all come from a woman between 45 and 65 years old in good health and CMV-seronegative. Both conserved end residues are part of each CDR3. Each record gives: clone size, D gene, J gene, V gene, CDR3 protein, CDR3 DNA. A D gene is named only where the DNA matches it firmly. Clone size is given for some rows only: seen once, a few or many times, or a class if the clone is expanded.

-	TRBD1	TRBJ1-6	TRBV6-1	CASSAMGGTGRNSPLHF	TGTGCCAGCAGTGCGATGGGGGGGACAGGGAGAAATTCACCCCTCCACTTT
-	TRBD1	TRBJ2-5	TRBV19	CASSPGGIQETQYF	TGTGCCAGTAGTCCAGGGGGAATCCAAGAGACCCAGTACTTC
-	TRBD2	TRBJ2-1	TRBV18	CASSPGLGNEQFF	TGTGCCAGCTCTCCGGGACTAGGCAATGAGCAGTTCTTC
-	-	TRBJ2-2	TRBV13	CASSLAVGAANTGELFF	TGTGCCAGCAGCTTGGCTGTGGGGGCCGCGAACACCGGGGAGCTGTTTTTT
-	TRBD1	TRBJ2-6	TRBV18	CASSPLGQGSSSSGANVLTF	TGTGCCAGCTCACCACTGGGACAGGGGTCGTCCAGCTCTGGGGCCAACGTCCTGACTTTC
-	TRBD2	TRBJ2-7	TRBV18	CASSPPLAGVLSEQYF	TGTGCCAGCTCACCACCGCTAGCGGGAGTATTGTCCGAGCAGTACTTC
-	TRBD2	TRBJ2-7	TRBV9	CASSSTSGPYEQYF	TGTGCCAGCAGCTCCACTAGCGGGCCCTACGAGCAGTACTTC
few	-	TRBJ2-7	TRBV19	CASSIQAGVSYEQYF	TGTGCCAGTAGTATCCAGGCCGGTGTTTCCTACGAGCAGTACTTC
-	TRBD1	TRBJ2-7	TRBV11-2	CASSLGDSYEQYF	TGTGCCAGCAGCTTAGGGGACAGCTACGAGCAGTACTTC
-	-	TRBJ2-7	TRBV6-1	CASSDDGGTYEQYF	TGTGCCAGCAGTGATGACGGGGGAACCTACGAGCAGTACTTC
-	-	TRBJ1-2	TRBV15	CATSRDRQINYGYTF	TGTGCCACCAGCAGAGATCGACAGATTAACTATGGCTACACCTTC
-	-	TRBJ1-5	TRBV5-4	CASSSDSQPQHF	TGTGCCAGCAGCTCGGACAGCCAGCCCCAGCATTTT
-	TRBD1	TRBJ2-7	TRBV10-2	CASSDAGQGPWEQYF	TGCGCCAGCAGTGATGCAGGACAGGGTCCTTGGGAGCAGTACTTC
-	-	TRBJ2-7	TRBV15	CATSRDFQRYEQYF	TGTGCCACCAGCAGAGATTTCCAGCGCTACGAGCAGTACTTC
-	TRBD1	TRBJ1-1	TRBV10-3	CAISEGGIEAFF	TGTGCCATCAGTGAAGGGGGCATTGAAGCTTTCTTT
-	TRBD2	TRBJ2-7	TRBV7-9	CASSLGALSGRLYEQYF	TGTGCCAGCAGCTTAGGGGCCCTCAGCGGGAGGCTATACGAGCAGTACTTC
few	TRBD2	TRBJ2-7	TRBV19	CASPSPGGNMYF	TGTGCCAGTCCAAGCCCGGGGGGAAATATGTACTTC
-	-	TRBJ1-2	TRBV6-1	CASSEGSTGGYTF	TGTGCCAGCAGTGAAGGGTCGACGGGTGGCTACACCTTC
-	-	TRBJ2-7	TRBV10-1	CASRPSQGDEQYF	TGCGCCAGCAGACCTTCGCAGGGCGACGAGCAGTACTTC
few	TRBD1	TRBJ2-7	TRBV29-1	CSGTQGDHEQYF	TGCAGCGGGACCCAGGGGGACCACGAGCAGTACTTC
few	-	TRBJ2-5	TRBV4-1	CASSQDQASKETQYF	TGCGCCAGCAGCCAAGATCAAGCGTCCAAAGAGACCCAGTACTTC
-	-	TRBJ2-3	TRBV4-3	CASSQAWTGRGDTQYF	TGCGCCAGCAGCCAAGCCTGGACAGGACGGGGGGATACGCAGTATTTT
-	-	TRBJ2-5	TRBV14	CASSRYGEQYF	TGTGCCAGCAGCCGCTATGGTGAGCAGTACTTC
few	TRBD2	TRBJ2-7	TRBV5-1	CASNPRGDSYEQYF	TGCGCCAGCAACCCGCGGGGGGATTCCTACGAGCAGTACTTC
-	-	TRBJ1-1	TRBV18	CASSPDRQTTEAFF	TGTGCCAGCTCACCAGACAGGCAAACCACTGAAGCTTTCTTT
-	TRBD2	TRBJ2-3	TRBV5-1	CASSPLLAGVDTQYF	TGCGCCAGCAGCCCCCTACTAGCGGGAGTAGATACGCAGTATTTT
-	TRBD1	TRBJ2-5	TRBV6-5	CASTSRGQGWETQYF	TGTGCCAGCACCTCTAGGGGGCAGGGATGGGAGACCCAGTACTTC
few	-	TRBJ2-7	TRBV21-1	CASSKHREGTYEQYF	TGTGCCAGCAGCAAACACAGGGAGGGCACCTACGAGCAGTACTTC
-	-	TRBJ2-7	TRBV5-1	CASSIQTKSEQYF	TGCGCCAGCAGCATTCAGACTAAAAGCGAGCAGTACTTC
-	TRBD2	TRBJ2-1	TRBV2	CASNRDYGNEQFF	TGTGCCAGCAACCGGGACTACGGGAATGAGCAGTTCTTC
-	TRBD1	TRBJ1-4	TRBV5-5	CASSLADRGGEKLFF	TGTGCCAGCAGCTTGGCTGACAGGGGGGGAGAAAAACTGTTTTTT
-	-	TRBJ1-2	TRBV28	CASSLAQEGSNYGYTF	TGTGCCAGCAGTTTAGCACAGGAGGGATCTAACTATGGCTACACCTTC
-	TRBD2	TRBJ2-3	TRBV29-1	CSVGGLIGESRLAGDTQYF	TGCAGCGTTGGCGGTCTAATTGGGGAGTCGCGACTAGCGGGAGATACGCAGTATTTT
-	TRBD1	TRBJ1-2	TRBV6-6	CASSSRTGNYGYTF	TGTGCCAGCAGTTCAAGGACAGGGAACTATGGCTACACCTTC
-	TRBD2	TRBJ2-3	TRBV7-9	CASSPGVAGTDTQYF	TGTGCCAGCAGCCCCGGGGTAGCGGGGACAGATACGCAGTATTTT
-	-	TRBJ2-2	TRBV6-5	CASSYLAENTGELFF	TGTGCCAGCAGTTACCTTGCAGAAAACACCGGGGAGCTGTTTTTT
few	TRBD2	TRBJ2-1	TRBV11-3	CASSLGSRLAEQFF	TGTGCCAGCAGCTTAGGCAGCCGACTAGCGGAGCAGTTCTTC
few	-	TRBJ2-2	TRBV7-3	CASSLLAGELFF	TGTGCCAGCAGCCTACTAGCCGGGGAGCTGTTTTTT
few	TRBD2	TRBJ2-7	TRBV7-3	CASSLDGGNFYEQYF	TGTGCCAGCAGCTTAGACGGGGGGAATTTTTACGAGCAGTACTTC
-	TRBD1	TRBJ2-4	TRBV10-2	CASSDLRTGEYIQYF	TGCGCCAGCAGTGATCTTCGGACAGGGGAGTACATTCAGTACTTC
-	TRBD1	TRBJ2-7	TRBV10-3	CAISEQSVLLGGEAYEQYF	TGTGCCATCAGTGAGCAGTCCGTGTTACTAGGGGGCGAAGCCTACGAGCAGTACTTC
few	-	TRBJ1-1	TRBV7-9	CASSLPPGEAFF	TGTGCCAGCAGCTTACCTCCAGGCGAAGCTTTCTTT
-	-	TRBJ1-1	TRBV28	CASSSPQATNTEAFF	TGTGCCAGCAGTTCCCCCCAGGCGACAAACACTGAAGCTTTCTTT